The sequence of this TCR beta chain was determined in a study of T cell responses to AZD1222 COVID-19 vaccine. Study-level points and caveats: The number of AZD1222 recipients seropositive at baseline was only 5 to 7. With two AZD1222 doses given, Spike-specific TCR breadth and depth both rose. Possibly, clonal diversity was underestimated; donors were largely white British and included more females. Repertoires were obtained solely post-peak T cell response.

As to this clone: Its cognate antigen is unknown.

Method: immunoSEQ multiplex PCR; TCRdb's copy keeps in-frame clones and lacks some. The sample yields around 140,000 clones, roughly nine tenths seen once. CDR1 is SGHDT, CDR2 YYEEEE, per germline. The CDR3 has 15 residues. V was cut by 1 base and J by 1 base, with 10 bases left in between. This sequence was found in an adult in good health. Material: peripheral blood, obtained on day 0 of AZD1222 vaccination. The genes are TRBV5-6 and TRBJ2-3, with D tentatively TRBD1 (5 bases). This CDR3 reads CASSLRGAGTDTQYF. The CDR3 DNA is TGTGCCAGCAGCTTGAGGGGCGCCGGCACAGATACGCAGTATTTT.